This is a list of T cell receptor beta chains from one sample in a study of T cell responses to AZD1222 COVID-19 vaccine. Sequencing was performed with immunoSEQ multiplex PCR; in TCRdb, only in-frame clones are kept and a portion is missing. In the table there are approximately 150,000 clones, about 90% of which are singletons. Sequences were derived from peripheral blood, sampled on day 0 of AZD1222 vaccination. These receptors were obtained from an adult in good health. Each CDR3 is given with its conserved first and last residue. Fields, in order: D gene, V gene, CDR3 protein. The D gene is left open where the match is weak.

D: .
V: TRBV19
CDR3: CASSTREAGNTIYF

D: TRBD2
V: TRBV24-1
CDR3: CATSDYGGGGGKETQYF

D: TRBD1
V: TRBV5-6
CDR3: CASSWPGTGGLEKLFF

D: .
V: TRBV7-6
CDR3: CASSPLAGQPIEQYF

D: TRBD2
V: TRBV7-2
CDR3: CASSLEYLAGSSSYEQYF

D: TRBD1
V: TRBV2
CDR3: CASSESDRGMREQYF

D: TRBD1
V: TRBV7-9
CDR3: CASSPFYGTGAPSQPQHF

D: .
V: TRBV29-1
CDR3: CSVDGGYGYTF

D: .
V: TRBV14
CDR3: CASSRDDLSYGYTF

D: TRBD1
V: TRBV5-1
CDR3: CASSLGTGDSYEQYF

D: .
V: TRBV9
CDR3: CASSVGDRGNTIYF

D: TRBD1
V: TRBV19
CDR3: CASSRTGGYVNYGYTF

D: .
V: TRBV9
CDR3: CASSPGVSLTEAFF

D: .
V: TRBV9
CDR3: CASSVVNTEAFF

D: .
V: TRBV7-9
CDR3: CASSLDAYNEQFF